The clone carrying this T cell receptor (beta chain) was observed a handful of times. Its antigen is still unknown. Timing groups of about 4 and about 12 weeks for second doses were pooled. This record belongs to a study of T cell responses to AZD1222 COVID-19 vaccine. Trimming removed 2 bases from V and 9 bases from J, with 11 bases in between. CDR3 length: 13 residues. Looked up from germline, CDR1 is SGHTA and CDR2 is FQGTGA. Overall study findings and caveats: Spike regions recognized by vaccine-associated CD4 TCRs spanned the protein, led by 160-218 and 743-854. Baseline serostatus was positive in only a handful of AZD1222 recipients. Spike-specific TCR breadth and depth were elevated following two AZD1222 doses.

The method was immunoSEQ multiplex PCR; TCRdb's version includes in-frame clones alone and lacks a portion of them. This sample has tens of thousands of clones, with around three quarters found just once. This rearrangement joins TRBV7-3 to TRBJ2-1; possibly TRBD2 for D (5 bases). The sequence was obtained from an adult who received the AZD1222 COVID-19 vaccine. The sample was peripheral blood, taken 28 days after the second AZD1222 dose. The CDR3 is CASSLSGYGEQFF. The CDR3, as DNA: TGTGCCAGCAGCTTATCGGGGTATGGTGAGCAGTTCTTC.